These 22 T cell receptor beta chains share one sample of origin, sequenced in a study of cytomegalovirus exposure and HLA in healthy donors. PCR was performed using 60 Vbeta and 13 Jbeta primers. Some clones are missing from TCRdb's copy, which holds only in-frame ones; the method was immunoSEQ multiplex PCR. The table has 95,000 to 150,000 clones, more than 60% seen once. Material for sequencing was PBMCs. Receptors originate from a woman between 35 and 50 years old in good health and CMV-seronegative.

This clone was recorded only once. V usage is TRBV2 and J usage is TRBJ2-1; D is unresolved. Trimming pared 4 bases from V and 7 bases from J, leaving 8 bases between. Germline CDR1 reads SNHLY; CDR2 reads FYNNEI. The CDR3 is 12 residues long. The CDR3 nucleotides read TGTGCCAGCAGTGGACTGATGAATGAGCAGTTCTTC. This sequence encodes CASSGLMNEQFF.

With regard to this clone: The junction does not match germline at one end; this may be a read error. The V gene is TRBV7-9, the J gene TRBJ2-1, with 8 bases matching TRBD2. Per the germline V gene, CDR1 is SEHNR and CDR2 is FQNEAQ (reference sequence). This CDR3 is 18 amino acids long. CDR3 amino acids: CSSSLAQLAERRYNEQFF. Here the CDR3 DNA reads TGTTCCAGCAGCTTAGCCCAACTAGCGGAGAGGCGGTACAATGAGCAGTTCTTC.

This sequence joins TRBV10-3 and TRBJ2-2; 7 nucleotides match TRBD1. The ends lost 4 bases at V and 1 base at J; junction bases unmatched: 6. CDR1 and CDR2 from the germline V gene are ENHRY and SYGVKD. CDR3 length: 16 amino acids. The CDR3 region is CAISAPTGVNTGELFF. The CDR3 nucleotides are TGTGCCATCAGTGCACCAACAGGGGTGAACACCGGGGAGCTGTTTTTT.

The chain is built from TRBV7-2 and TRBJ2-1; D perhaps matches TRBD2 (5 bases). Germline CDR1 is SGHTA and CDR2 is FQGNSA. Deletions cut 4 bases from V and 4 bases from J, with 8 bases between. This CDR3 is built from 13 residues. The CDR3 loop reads CASSSGLYNEQFF. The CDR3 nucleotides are TGTGCCAGCAGCTCCGGACTGTACAATGAGCAGTTCTTC.

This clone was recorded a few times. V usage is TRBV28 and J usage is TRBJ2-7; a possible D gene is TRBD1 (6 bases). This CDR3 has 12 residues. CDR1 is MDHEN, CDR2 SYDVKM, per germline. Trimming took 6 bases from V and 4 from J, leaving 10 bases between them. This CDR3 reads CASSSGQYEQYF. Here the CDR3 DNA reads TGTGCCAGCAGCTCCGGACAGTACGAGCAGTACTTC.

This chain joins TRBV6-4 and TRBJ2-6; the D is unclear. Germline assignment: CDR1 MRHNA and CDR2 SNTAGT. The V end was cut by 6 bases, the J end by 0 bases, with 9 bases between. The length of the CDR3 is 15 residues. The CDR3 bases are TGTGCCAGCAGCCAAGAGGTCTCTGGGGCCAACGTCCTGACTTTC. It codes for CASSQEVSGANVLTF.

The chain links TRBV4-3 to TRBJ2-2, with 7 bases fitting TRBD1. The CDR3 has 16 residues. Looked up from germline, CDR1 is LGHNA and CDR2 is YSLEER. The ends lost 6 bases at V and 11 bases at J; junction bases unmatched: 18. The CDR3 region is CASRTLGGEALGELFF. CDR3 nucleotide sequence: TGCGCCAGCAGGACGTTAGGGGGCGAGGCGTTGGGAGAGCTGTTTTTT.

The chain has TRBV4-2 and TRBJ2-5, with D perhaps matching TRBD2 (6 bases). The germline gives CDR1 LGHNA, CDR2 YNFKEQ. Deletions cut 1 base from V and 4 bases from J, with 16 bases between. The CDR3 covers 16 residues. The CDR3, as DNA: TGTGCCAGCAGCCAAGGTTCGGCGGTGGGGGGAGAGACCCAGTACTTC. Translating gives CASSQGSAVGGETQYF.

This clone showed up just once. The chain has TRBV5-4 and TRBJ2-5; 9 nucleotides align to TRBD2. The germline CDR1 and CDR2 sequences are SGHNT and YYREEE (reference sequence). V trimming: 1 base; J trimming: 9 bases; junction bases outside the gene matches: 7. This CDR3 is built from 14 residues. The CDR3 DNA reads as TGTGCCAGCAGCTTGTTTTCGCTAGCGGGGTCCCAGTACTTC. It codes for CASSLFSLAGSQYF. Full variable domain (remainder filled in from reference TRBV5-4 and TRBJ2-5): ETGVTQSPTHLIKTRGQQVTLRCSSQSGHNTVSWYQQALGQGPQFIFQYYREEENGRGNFPPRFSGLQFPNYSSELNVNALELDDSALYLCASSLFSLAGSQYFGPGTRLLVL.

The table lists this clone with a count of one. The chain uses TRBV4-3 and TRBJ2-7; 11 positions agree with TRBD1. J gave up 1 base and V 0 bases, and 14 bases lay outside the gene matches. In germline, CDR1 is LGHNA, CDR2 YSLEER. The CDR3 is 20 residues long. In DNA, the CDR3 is TGCGCCAGCAGCCAAGATCACATTCGCTCCGGGACAGGGGGTTCCTACGAGCAGTACTTC. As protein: CASSQDHIRSGTGGSYEQYF.

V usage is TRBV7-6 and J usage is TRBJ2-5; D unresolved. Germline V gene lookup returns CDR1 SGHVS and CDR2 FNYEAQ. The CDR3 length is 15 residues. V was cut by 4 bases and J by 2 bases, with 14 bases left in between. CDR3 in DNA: TGTGCCAGCAGCTCCGACGCGACTCTTCAAGAGACCCAGTACTTC. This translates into CASSSDATLQETQYF.

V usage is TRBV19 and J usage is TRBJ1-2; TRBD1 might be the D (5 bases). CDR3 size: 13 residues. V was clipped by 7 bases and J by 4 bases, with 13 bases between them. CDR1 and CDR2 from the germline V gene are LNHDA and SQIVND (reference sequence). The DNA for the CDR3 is TGTGCCAGTATCTCTCCGGGGGGCTATGGCTACACCTTC. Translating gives CASISPGGYGYTF.

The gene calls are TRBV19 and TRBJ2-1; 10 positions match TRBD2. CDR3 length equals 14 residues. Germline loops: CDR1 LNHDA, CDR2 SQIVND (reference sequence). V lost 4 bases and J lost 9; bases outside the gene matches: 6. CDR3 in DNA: TGTGCCAGTAGTAGCTCTAGCGGGGGCAGTGAGCAGTTCTTC. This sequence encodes CASSSSSGGSEQFF.

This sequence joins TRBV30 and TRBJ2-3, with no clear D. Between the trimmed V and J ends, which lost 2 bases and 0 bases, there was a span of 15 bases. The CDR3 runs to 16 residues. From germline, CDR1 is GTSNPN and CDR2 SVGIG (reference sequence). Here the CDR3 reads CAWSPVEVASTDTQYF. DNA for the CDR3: TGTGCCTGGAGTCCAGTTGAGGTTGCTAGCACAGATACGCAGTATTTT.

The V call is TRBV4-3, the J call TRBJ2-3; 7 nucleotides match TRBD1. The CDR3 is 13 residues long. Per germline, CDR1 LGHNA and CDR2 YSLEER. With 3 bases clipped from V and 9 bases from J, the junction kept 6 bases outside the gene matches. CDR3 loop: CASSQETGRTQYF. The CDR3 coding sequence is TGCGCCAGCAGCCAGGAGACAGGGAGAACGCAGTATTTT.

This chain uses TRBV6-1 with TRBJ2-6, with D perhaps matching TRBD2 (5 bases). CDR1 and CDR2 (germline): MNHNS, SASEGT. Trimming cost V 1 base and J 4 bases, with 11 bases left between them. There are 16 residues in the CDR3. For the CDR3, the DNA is TGTGCCAGCAGTGAAGATGGTACGGGGGGGGCCAACGTCCTGACTTTC. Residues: CASSEDGTGGANVLTF.

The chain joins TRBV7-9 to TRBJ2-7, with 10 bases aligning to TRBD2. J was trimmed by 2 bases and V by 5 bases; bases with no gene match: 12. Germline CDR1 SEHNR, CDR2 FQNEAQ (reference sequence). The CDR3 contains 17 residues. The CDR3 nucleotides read TGTGCCAGCAGCCCATTCGGGAGCGGGAGGGGGACCTACGAGCAGTACTTC. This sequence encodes CASSPFGSGRGTYEQYF. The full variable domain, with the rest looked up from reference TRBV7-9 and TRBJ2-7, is DTGVSQNPRHKITKRGQNVTFRCDPISEHNRLYWYRQTLGQGPEFLTYFQNEAQLEKSRLLSDRFSAERPKGSFSTLEIQRTEQGDSAMYLCASSPFGSGRGTYEQYFGPGTRLTVT.

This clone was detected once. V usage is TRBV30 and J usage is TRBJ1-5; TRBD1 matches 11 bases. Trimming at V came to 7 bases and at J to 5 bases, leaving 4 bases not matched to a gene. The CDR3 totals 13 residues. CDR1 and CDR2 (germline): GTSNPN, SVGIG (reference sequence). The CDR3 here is CALDRGQDQPQHF. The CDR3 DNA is TGTGCCTTGGACAGGGGGCAGGATCAGCCCCAGCATTTT. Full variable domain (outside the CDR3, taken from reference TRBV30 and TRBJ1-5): SQTIHQWPATLVQPVGSPLSLECTVEGTSNPNLYWYRQAAGRGLQLLFYSVGIGQISSEVPQNLSASRPQDRQFILSSKKLLLSDSGFYLCALDRGQDQPQHFGDGTRLSIL.

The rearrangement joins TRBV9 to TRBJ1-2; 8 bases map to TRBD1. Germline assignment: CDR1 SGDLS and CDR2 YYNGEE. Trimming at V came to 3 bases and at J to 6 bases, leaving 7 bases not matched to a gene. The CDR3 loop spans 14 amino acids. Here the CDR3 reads CASSGRTGKNGYTF. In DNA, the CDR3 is TGTGCCAGCAGCGGCCGGACAGGGAAGAATGGCTACACCTTC.

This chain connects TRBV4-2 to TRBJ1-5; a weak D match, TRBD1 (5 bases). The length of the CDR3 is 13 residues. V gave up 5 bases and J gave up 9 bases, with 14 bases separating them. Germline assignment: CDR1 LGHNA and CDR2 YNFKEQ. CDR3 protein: CASSGGDLGPQHF. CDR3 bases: TGTGCCAGCAGCGGAGGGGATCTGGGGCCCCAGCATTTT.

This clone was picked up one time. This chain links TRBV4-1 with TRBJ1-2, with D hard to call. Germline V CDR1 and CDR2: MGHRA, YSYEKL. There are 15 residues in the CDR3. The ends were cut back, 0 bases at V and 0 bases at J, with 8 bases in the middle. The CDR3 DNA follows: TGCGCCAGCAGCCAAGATGGACTTACTAACTATGGCTACACCTTC. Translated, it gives CASSQDGLTNYGYTF.

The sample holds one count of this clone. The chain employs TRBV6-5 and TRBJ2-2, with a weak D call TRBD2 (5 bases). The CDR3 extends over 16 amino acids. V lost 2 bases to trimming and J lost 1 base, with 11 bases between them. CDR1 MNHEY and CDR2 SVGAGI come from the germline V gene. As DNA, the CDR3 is TGTGCCAGCAGTTACGGTCCAGCGGAGAACACCGGGGAGCTGTTTTTT. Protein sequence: CASSYGPAENTGELFF.